The rows below give T cell receptor beta chains drawn from one sample of a study of blood T cell repertoires in COVID-19. This table comes from immunoSEQ multiplex PCR, and its TCRdb copy is limited to in-frame clones, with some not included. This repertoire shows about 220,000 clones, roughly 84% found once; its top ten account for around 6.5%. Sample: PBMCs or T cells enriched from blood (not recorded which). The receptors stem from a middle-aged woman who had recovered from COVID-19. Each CDR3 is given with its conserved first and last residue. D genes are given only for firm matches. Clone sizes are given selectively: once, few, many, or a class where the clone is expanded.

abundance,v_gene,d_gene,j_gene,CDR3aa,CDR3nt
-,TRBV6-5,-,TRBJ2-1,CASRPGTLYNEQFF,TGTGCCAGCAGGCCCGGGACACTATACAATGAGCAGTTCTTC
-,TRBV9,TRBD1,TRBJ1-2,CASSAGGGTGVVMGYTF,TGTGCCAGCAGCGCCGGCGGAGGGACAGGGGTAGTGATGGGGTACACCTTC
-,TRBV9,TRBD1,TRBJ1-4,CASSVGLGQGEKLFF,TGTGCCAGCAGCGTAGGGCTGGGACAGGGGGAAAAACTGTTTTTT
-,TRBV28,TRBD2,TRBJ2-2,CASSFPGVAGFVNTGELFF,TGTGCCAGCAGTTTCCCCGGGGTAGCGGGATTCGTAAATACCGGGGAGCTGTTTTTT
-,TRBV3-1/TRBV3-2,TRBD1,TRBJ1-1,CASSQTIQGAEAFF,TGTGCCAGCAGCCAAACAATTCAGGGGGCTGAAGCTTTCTTT
-,TRBV10-3,-,TRBJ1-5,CAISELGQPQHF,TGTGCCATCAGTGAGTTGGGCCAGCCCCAGCATTTT
-,TRBV24-1,-,TRBJ2-1,CATSDLSGETYNEQFF,TGTGCCACCAGTGATCTTTCGGGGGAAACCTACAATGAGCAGTTCTTC
-,TRBV11-3,TRBD1,TRBJ2-1,CASSLGQGFSYNEQFF,TGTGCCAGCAGCTTAGGACAGGGGTTCTCCTACAATGAGCAGTTCTTC
once,TRBV28,-,TRBJ2-7,CASSPPLGHEQYF,TGTGCCAGCAGTCCCCCCCTTGGGCACGAGCAGTACTTC
-,TRBV11-2,TRBD2,TRBJ2-1,CASSLGSGTRVEHEQFF,TGTGCCAGCAGCTTAGGCAGCGGGACGAGGGTCGAGCATGAGCAGTTCTTC
few,TRBV7-8,TRBD1,TRBJ1-5,CASSRLTGGRWNQPQHF,TGTGCCAGCAGCCGTCTAACAGGGGGTCGGTGGAATCAGCCCCAGCATTTT
-,TRBV18,TRBD1,TRBJ1-2,CASSDRDNYGYTF,TGTGCCAGCTCAGACAGGGACAACTATGGCTACACCTTC
-,TRBV4-1,TRBD1,TRBJ2-1,CASTRTGTGAGNEQFF,TGCGCCAGCACCAGGACCGGGACAGGGGCGGGAAATGAGCAGTTCTTC
-,TRBV7-3,-,TRBJ1-1,CASSLGSPGQNTEAFF,TGTGCCAGCAGCTTAGGAAGTCCCGGACAGAACACTGAAGCTTTCTTT
once,TRBV7-9,TRBD1,TRBJ2-1,CASSLASPGGTNEQFF,TGTGCCAGCAGCTTAGCATCCCCAGGGGGCACGAATGAGCAGTTCTTC
-,TRBV4-1,-,TRBJ1-5,CASSPLPGAGNQPQHF,TGCGCCAGCAGCCCTTTGCCGGGCGCGGGTAATCAGCCCCAGCATTTT
few,TRBV19,TRBD1,TRBJ1-2,CASSMEQGGNGGYTF,TGTGCCAGTAGTATGGAACAGGGGGGTAATGGTGGCTACACCTTC
-,TRBV19,-,TRBJ2-3,CASSIITGDTQYF,TGTGCCAGTAGTATCATAACCGGGGATACGCAGTATTTT
-,TRBV3-1/TRBV3-2,-,TRBJ2-5,CASSPQGMWETQYF,TGTGCCAGCAGCCCACAGGGAATGTGGGAGACCCAGTACTTC
-,TRBV20-1,-,TRBJ1-1,CSASEGGGTEAFF,TGCAGTGCCAGTGAGGGTGGGGGGACTGAAGCTTTCTTT
-,TRBV7-2,TRBD2,TRBJ2-5,CASSLFPSGLAEETQYF,TGTGCCAGCAGCTTATTTCCCAGCGGACTAGCCGAAGAGACCCAGTACTTC
-,TRBV3-1/TRBV3-2,TRBD1,TRBJ2-1,CASSQGQGAEEQFF,TGTGCCAGCAGCCAGGGACAGGGGGCGGAGGAGCAGTTCTTC
-,TRBV18,-,TRBJ1-4,CASSPSTTTRTNEKLFF,TGTGCCAGCTCACCCAGTACAACTACAAGAACTAATGAAAAACTGTTTTTT
-,TRBV2,-,TRBJ1-2,CASRNYFYGYTF,TGTGCCAGCAGGAATTACTTCTATGGCTACACCTTC
-,TRBV7-8,-,TRBJ1-6,CASSLRVNYNSPLHF,TGTGCCAGCAGCTTAAGAGTCAATTATAATTCACCCCTCCACTTT
few,TRBV28,TRBD2,TRBJ2-6,CASSGRAVGANVLTF,TGTGCCAGCAGCGGGAGGGCCGTCGGGGCCAACGTCCTGACTTTC
-,TRBV19,-,TRBJ1-2,CASNSRGSVITGYGYTF,TGTGCCAGTAATTCGAGGGGGAGTGTGATTACCGGCTATGGCTACACCTTC
few,TRBV27,TRBD2,TRBJ2-7,CASSASSGLSYEQYF,TGTGCCAGCAGTGCCTCTAGCGGCCTCTCCTACGAGCAGTACTTC
-,TRBV28,TRBD2,TRBJ2-2,CASTPAGLAGGRPGELFF,TGTGCCAGCACCCCCGCGGGACTAGCGGGAGGGCGCCCCGGGGAGCTGTTTTTT
-,TRBV3-1/TRBV3-2,TRBD1,TRBJ1-6,CASSQRQGSSNSPLHF,TGTGCCAGCAGCCAACGACAGGGTAGCAGTAATTCACCCCTCCACTTT
-,TRBV5-4,-,TRBJ2-3,CASSSLGLVSTDTQYF,TGTGCCAGCAGCTCCTTAGGACTCGTCAGCACAGATACGCAGTATTTT
-,TRBV2,TRBD1,TRBJ2-7,CASSFNRDRGSYEQYF,TGTGCCAGCAGTTTTAACCGGGACAGGGGGTCATACGAGCAGTACTTC
-,TRBV27,TRBD1,TRBJ1-1,CASSPGTVGEAFF,TGTGCCAGCAGCCCCGGGACAGTGGGAGAAGCTTTCTTT
-,TRBV29-1,-,TRBJ2-1,CSGGPDAGSYNEQFF,TGCAGCGGAGGGCCAGACGCCGGCTCCTACAATGAGCAGTTCTTC
-,TRBV7-9,-,TRBJ2-2,CASSLSSTGELFF,TGTGCCAGCAGCTTAAGTAGCACCGGGGAGCTGTTTTTT
-,TRBV6-2/TRBV6-3,-,TRBJ1-1,CASIPRVGNTEAFF,TGTGCCAGCATCCCTCGGGTTGGGAACACTGAAGCTTTCTTT
-,TRBV7-9,TRBD1,TRBJ2-2,CASSNPQGVGTGELFF,TGTGCCAGCAGCAACCCCCAGGGGGTCGGGACCGGGGAGCTGTTTTTT